These 32 T cell receptor beta chains came from one sample sequenced in a study of cytomegalovirus exposure and HLA in healthy donors. Sequenced by immunoSEQ multiplex PCR; TCRdb stores in-frame clones only, minus some. The repertoire includes hundreds of thousands of clones, over 65% of them detected once, and around 5.4% sits in the top ten. What was sequenced was PBMCs. The receptor source for this set is a woman aged 18-29 years in good health and CMV-seronegative.

Concerning this clone itself: This same CDR3 is encoded by further DNA sequences in the sample. The rearrangement joins TRBV5-4 to TRBJ2-3; weak D call: TRBD1 (6 bases). The V end lost 0 bases, the J end lost 0 bases, and 8 bases lay between the germline ends. The CDR3 is 15 residues long. CDR1 and CDR2 (germline): SGHNT, YYREEE (reference sequence). CDR3 sequence: CASSLGGGSTDTQYF. The CDR3 coding sequence is TGTGCCAGCAGCTTGGGAGGGGGTAGCACAGATACGCAGTATTTT.

The rearrangement joins TRBV30 to TRBJ1-1, with D perhaps matching TRBD1 (6 bases). Germline CDR1 GTSNPN, CDR2 SVGIG (reference sequence). V shed 1 base and J shed 7 bases, with 19 bases lying between them. CDR3 size: 15 residues. The CDR3 sequence is CAWSAPPTGLGEAFF. As DNA, the CDR3 is TGTGCCTGGAGTGCCCCTCCCACAGGGTTGGGTGAAGCTTTCTTT. The full variable domain, its missing parts supplied by reference TRBV30 and TRBJ1-1, is SQTIHQWPATLVQPVGSPLSLECTVEGTSNPNLYWYRQAAGRGLQLLFYSVGIGQISSEVPQNLSASRPQDRQFILSSKKLLLSDSGFYLCAWSAPPTGLGEAFFGQGTRLTVV.

This chain connects TRBV29-1 to TRBJ2-2, with D hard to call. The germline V gene has CDR1 SQVTM and CDR2 ANQGSEA. The CDR3 spans 13 residues. Trimming shortened V by 2 bases and J by 2 bases, and 6 bases separated the two germline ends. CDR3 nucleotides: TGCAGCGTTGAAAAAACCAACACCGGGGAGCTGTTTTTT. Its protein is CSVEKTNTGELFF.

This clone was picked up one time. The chain has TRBV6-5 and TRBJ1-1; TRBD1 is a possible D gene (5 bases). V lost 0 bases and J 2 bases, leaving 10 bases between the germline ends. CDR1 and CDR2 from the germline V gene are MNHEY and SVGAGI. This CDR3 contains 15 residues. The CDR3 spells CASSYSGAGNTEAFF. CDR3 sequence (DNA): TGTGCCAGCAGTTACTCCGGGGCAGGTAACACTGAAGCTTTCTTT.

V usage is TRBV5-1 and J usage is TRBJ1-6; D gene uncertain. Per germline, CDR1 SGHRS and CDR2 YFSETQ. V lost 0 bases to trimming and J lost 6 bases, with 10 bases between them. CDR3 length equals 15 residues. The CDR3 nucleotides read TGCGCCAGCAGCTTGGTTCCCCAGACTAATTCACCCCTCCACTTT. It encodes CASSLVPQTNSPLHF.

The chain has TRBV5-1 and TRBJ1-1; 9 positions agree with TRBD1. Germline trimming cut 5 bases from V and 12 bases from J; bases unmatched to any gene: 14. The CDR3 covers 14 residues. Germline V CDR1 and CDR2: SGHRS, YFSETQ. CDR3 nucleotides: TGCGCCAGCAGATTCTCGGCGGGACAGGGCTTGCCTTTCTTT. Translated: CASRFSAGQGLPFF. The whole variable domain, filled in from reference TRBV5-1 and TRBJ1-1, reads KAGVTQTPRYLIKTRGQQVTLSCSPISGHRSVSWYQQTPGQGLQFLFEYFSETQRNKGNFPGRFSGRQFSNSRSEMNVSTLELGDSALYLCASRFSAGQGLPFFGQGTRLTVV.

The chain couples TRBV23-1 to TRBJ2-7; 8 bases align to TRBD1. TRBV23-1 is sorted into the ORF group, with uncertain function. CDR3 length: 16 residues. With V trimmed by 0 bases and J by 3 bases, 7 bases remained unmatched. CDR3 region: CASSQSATGGGYEQYF. The CDR3 coding sequence is TGCGCCAGCAGTCAATCGGCCACAGGGGGAGGCTACGAGCAGTACTTC.

V usage is TRBV28 and J usage is TRBJ1-2; 8 nucleotides align to TRBD1. V was clipped by 6 bases and J by 4 bases; unmatched bases: 4. CDR1 is MDHEN, CDR2 SYDVKM, per germline. CDR3 length: 13 amino acids. The CDR3 region is CASSPQGVYGYTF. The CDR3 coding sequence is TGTGCCAGCAGCCCACAGGGGGTCTATGGCTACACCTTC.

The chain uses TRBV13 and TRBJ2-7, with D possibly TRBD1 on 5 matching bases. Germline V gives CDR1 PRHDT, CDR2 FYEKMQ (reference sequence). V was trimmed by 5 bases and J by 3 bases, leaving 17 bases between them. The CDR3 spans 15 residues. CDR3 amino acids: CASSPSGFANYEQYF. CDR3 bases: TGTGCCAGCAGCCCTTCAGGGTTCGCGAACTACGAGCAGTACTTC. The whole variable domain, filled in from reference TRBV13 and TRBJ2-7, reads AAGVIQSPRHLIKEKRETATLKCYPIPRHDTVYWYQQGPGQDPQFLISFYEKMQSDKGSIPDRFSAQQFSDYHSELNMSSLELGDSALYFCASSPSGFANYEQYFGPGTRLTVT.

The chain combines TRBV28 with TRBJ1-2; no clear D gene. The CDR3 is 14 amino acids. Per the germline V gene, CDR1 is MDHEN and CDR2 is SYDVKM. V lost 7 bases and J lost 8, with 20 bases in between. The CDR3 DNA reads TGTGCCAGCACCATTGACGGAAATTTCTTCGGCTACACCTTC. Translation gives CASTIDGNFFGYTF.

The chain combines TRBV13 with TRBJ2-2, with D perhaps matching TRBD1 or TRBD2 (5 bases each). This CDR3 is built from 14 residues. The V gene's germline CDR1 is PRHDT and CDR2 FYEKMQ (reference sequence). V shed 5 bases and J shed 4 bases, with 11 bases lying between them. In DNA form, the CDR3 reads TGTGCCAGCAGCCTCGGGGCCCCCACCGGGGAGCTGTTTTTT. This gives the protein CASSLGAPTGELFF.

The chain carries TRBV7-9 and TRBJ1-1, with no clear D. V was shortened by 5 bases and J by 10 bases, with 11 bases between the two germline ends. Germline V gene data show CDR1 as SEHNR and CDR2 as FQNEAQ (reference sequence). This CDR3 spans 11 amino acids. The CDR3: CASSIEVGAFF. Here the CDR3 DNA reads TGTGCCAGCAGCATTGAGGTTGGAGCTTTCTTT.

V gene TRBV5-1 combines with J gene TRBJ1-4, with unresolved D. The CDR3 sequence is 15 residues long. The germline V and J ends were trimmed by 0 bases and 4 bases, with 10 bases remaining between them. The V gene's germline CDR1 is SGHRS and CDR2 YFSETQ. CDR3 in amino acids: CASSLGGLDNEKLFF. The CDR3 bases are TGCGCCAGCAGCTTGGGTGGGCTTGATAATGAAAAACTGTTTTTT.

The rearrangement joins TRBV30 to TRBJ2-2, with D unresolved. CDR3 size: 14 residues. V was cut by 2 bases and J by 5 bases, with 12 bases left in between. Germline assignment: CDR1 GTSNPN and CDR2 SVGIG (reference sequence). The CDR3, as DNA: TGTGCCTGGAGTCTCCCTCCCCGGACCGGGGAGCTGTTTTTT. Translating gives CAWSLPPRTGELFF.

The chain couples TRBV7-8 to TRBJ1-1; 7 bases match TRBD1. The CDR3 totals 14 residues. J was trimmed by 2 bases and V by 5 bases; bases with no gene match: 5. The germline V gene encodes CDR1 SGHVS and CDR2 FQNEAQ. The CDR3 DNA sequence: TGTGCCAGCAGCGAGGGACAGCCAAACACTGAAGCTTTCTTT. Protein product: CASSEGQPNTEAFF.

The chain joins TRBV7-3 to TRBJ2-2; 7 bases line up with TRBD2. Trimming cost V 3 bases and J 3 bases; bases outside gene matches: 1. Per the germline V gene, CDR1 is SGHTA and CDR2 is FQGTGA. The CDR3 length is 14 residues. In DNA form, the CDR3 reads TGTGCCAGCAGCTTCGCGGGAGACACCGGGGAGCTGTTTTTT. Protein product: CASSFAGDTGELFF.

The rearrangement links TRBV9 to TRBJ1-4, with D maybe TRBD1 (6 bases). V gave up 3 bases and J gave up 0 bases, with 9 bases separating them. Germline assignment: CDR1 SGDLS and CDR2 YYNGEE. CDR3 size: 15 residues. The CDR3 nucleotides are TGTGCCAGCAGCGCGACAGGAGCAACTAATGAAAAACTGTTTTTT. Translating it yields CASSATGATNEKLFF.

The chain carries TRBV6-5 and TRBJ1-2, with a weak D call TRBD1 (5 bases). The CDR3 loop spans 15 amino acids. Trimming removed 0 bases at V and 6 bases at J, with 14 bases between. The germline gives CDR1 MNHEY, CDR2 SVGAGI. CDR3 sequence reads: CASSYSGARRDGYTF. The CDR3 DNA reads TGTGCCAGCAGTTACTCAGGGGCAAGGAGGGATGGCTACACCTTC.

The V gene is TRBV10-3, the J gene TRBJ2-1; 16 bases map to TRBD2. Germline values: CDR1 ENHRY, CDR2 SYGVKD. The CDR3 spans 19 residues. V gave up 2 bases and J gave up 4 bases; unmatched junction bases: 8. CDR3 coding DNA: TGTGCCATCAGTGAGCCGGGACTAGCGGGAGGGCCTGGGTACAATGAGCAGTTCTTC. It is translated as CAISEPGLAGGPGYNEQFF.

The rearrangement joins TRBV14 to TRBJ1-2, with D tentatively TRBD1 (5 bases). V shed 1 base and J shed 4 bases, with 10 bases lying between them. This CDR3 is 14 amino acids long. Germline V gene lookup returns CDR1 SGHDN and CDR2 FVKESK. The CDR3 reads CASSQGQTLYGYTF. The CDR3 coding sequence is TGTGCCAGCAGCCAAGGACAGACACTCTATGGCTACACCTTC.

This clone has only a few counts. The chain couples TRBV30 to TRBJ1-2, with D hard to call. Trimming stripped 2 bases from V and 7 bases from J, with 11 bases between. Germline lookup yields CDR1 GTSNPN and CDR2 SVGIG (reference sequence). The CDR3 runs to 12 residues. Written as DNA, the CDR3 is TGTGCCTGGAGTTCCGCGGCCCTTGGCTACACCTTC. Protein sequence: CAWSSAALGYTF.

The chain links TRBV10-2 to TRBJ2-7; D is possibly TRBD1 (6 bases). V shed 1 base and J shed 4 bases, with 11 bases lying between them. CDR1 and CDR2 from the germline V gene are WSHSY and SAAADI. The CDR3 has 14 amino acids. CDR3 nucleotides: TGCGCCAGCAGTGAGTTTGGGACACCTTACGAGCAGTACTTC. Its translation: CASSEFGTPYEQYF.

This chain joins TRBV6-5 and TRBJ2-5; D unresolved. V was trimmed by 6 bases and J by 0 bases, leaving 5 bases between them. CDR1 and CDR2 (germline): MNHEY, SVGAGI. The CDR3 has 12 residues. CDR3 region: CASSRDQETQYF. For the CDR3, the DNA is TGTGCCAGCAGCCGGGACCAAGAGACCCAGTACTTC.

The chain uses TRBV30 and TRBJ1-5; D is uncertain. Per the germline V gene, CDR1 is GTSNPN and CDR2 is SVGIG (reference sequence). V lost 5 bases and J 1 base, leaving 9 bases between the germline ends. The CDR3 runs 13 residues. CDR3 in DNA: TGTGCCTGGGGGCGCGAAAGCAATCAGCCCCAGCATTTT. It yields the protein CAWGRESNQPQHF.

The rearrangement uses TRBV6-6 and TRBJ2-1; unclear D gene. V lost 5 bases to trimming and J lost 3 bases, with 8 bases between them. The germline gives CDR1 MNHNY, CDR2 SVGAGI (reference sequence). This CDR3 is built from 13 residues. The CDR3 DNA reads TGTGCCAGCAGTATCGAGAACTACAATGAGCAGTTCTTC. Its protein is CASSIENYNEQFF.

V gene TRBV7-9 combines with J gene TRBJ1-2; 9 bases are shared with TRBD1. The V gene end was trimmed by 5 bases and the J gene end by 0 bases; junction bases not matched to a gene: 7. CDR3 length: 16 residues. The germline V gene encodes CDR1 SEHNR and CDR2 FQNEAQ (reference sequence). The CDR3 sequence is CASSPPGQGSNYGYTF. CDR3 DNA: TGTGCCAGCAGCCCTCCGGGACAGGGATCTAACTATGGCTACACCTTC.

The CDR3 spells CASSDPVATIYF. The CDR3 region has the DNA TGTGCCAGCAGCGACCCGGTAGCCACCATATATTTT. This sequence joins TRBV13 and TRBJ1-3; D uncertain. V was shortened by 5 bases and J by 9 bases, with 11 bases between the two germline ends. The length of the CDR3 is 12 residues. The germline V gene has CDR1 PRHDT and CDR2 FYEKMQ (reference sequence).

The chain couples TRBV6-1 to TRBJ1-2; unclear D gene. The V gene lost 10 bases and the J gene lost 6 bases, with 9 bases spanning the gap. This CDR3 spans 10 amino acids. From germline, CDR1 is MNHNS and CDR2 SASEGT. This CDR3 is CATRLDGYTF. CDR3 nucleotides: TGTGCCACCCGTTTAGATGGCTACACCTTC.

The rearrangement links TRBV29-1 to TRBJ2-3; 7 bases match TRBD2. From germline, CDR1 is SQVTM and CDR2 ANQGSEA. The CDR3 has 12 residues. The CDR3 DNA is TGCAGTGGGGGGGTCCACACAGATACGCAGTATTTT. Residues: CSGGVHTDTQYF.

This sequence joins TRBV7-2 and TRBJ2-5; TRBD2 matches 10 bases. V lost 4 bases, J lost 1 base, and 3 bases stayed unmatched. The CDR3 runs 15 residues. CDR1 is SGHTA and CDR2 is FQGNSA in the germline V gene. CDR3 sequence: CASSWTSGRQETQYF. In DNA form, the CDR3 reads TGTGCCAGCAGCTGGACTAGCGGCCGCCAAGAGACCCAGTACTTC.

This clone appeared a few times. This chain joins TRBV7-2 and TRBJ1-1; 9 bases fit TRBD1. The trim removed 5 bases at V and 3 bases at J, leaving 13 bases unmatched. Per germline, CDR1 SGHTA and CDR2 FQGNSA. CDR3 size: 17 residues. CDR3 sequence (DNA): TGTGCCAGCAGCCTGCTACCGGGACAGGGAGGGGACACTGAAGCTTTCTTT. Amino acids: CASSLLPGQGGDTEAFF.

The chain combines TRBV6-6 with TRBJ1-2, with TRBD1 as a possible D gene (6 bases). The CDR3 is 14 amino acids. CDR1 and CDR2 (germline): MNHNY, SVGAGI (reference sequence). The V gene lost 0 bases and the J gene lost 7 bases, with 12 bases spanning the gap. CDR3 amino acids: CASSYSRGAGGYTF. The CDR3, as DNA: TGTGCCAGCAGTTACTCTCGGGGGGCAGGTGGCTACACCTTC.